This TCR beta chain was obtained from a study of blood T cell repertoires in COVID-19. Clones were read by immunoSEQ multiplex PCR, and TCRdb kept only the in-frame ones, dropping some. The table has around 150,000 clones, approximately 84% seen once. The CDR3 has 15 amino acids. Trimming removed 4 bases at V and 8 bases at J, with 19 bases between. The germline CDR1 and CDR2 sequences are MGHRA and YSYEKL. Source material: peripheral blood. The V call is TRBV4-1, the J call TRBJ2-3, with a tentative D call TRBD2 (5 bases). The TCR comes from a woman aged 80 or over with acute or convalescent COVID-19. The CDR3: CASSPPTASSPTQYF. The CDR3 DNA is TGCGCCAGCAGCCCCCCCACGGCTAGCTCACCTACGCAGTATTTT.